This T cell receptor beta chain was obtained from a study of PD-L1 blockade in urothelial cancer. Across the whole study: The study started patients on atezolizumab in about 2014, giving 1,200 mg intravenously every 3 weeks. Male sex and bladder-origin urothelial cancer were recorded for about 90% of the 29 patients.

Synthetically made TCR analog templates were put into each PCR as spikes. Housekeeping gene amplification provided the quantification of FFPE tumor DNA. Profiled with immunoSEQ multiplex PCR; TCRdb holds only in-frame clones, not every one. Altogether 2,500 to 3,000 clones are present, around a third being singletons, with the ten largest covering approximately 5.1%. This CDR3 contains 14 residues. CDR1 KGHSH and CDR2 LQKENI come from the germline V gene. With V trimmed by 2 bases and J by 4 bases, 4 bases remained unmatched. Sequences were derived from tumor tissue, sampled before atezolizumab (anti-PD-L1) treatment. The chain recombines TRBV18 with TRBJ2-7, with 8 bases fitting TRBD2. The source is a man aged 65 to 79 with urothelial cancer. This CDR3 reads CASSPWPSGYEQYF. The CDR3 DNA reads TGTGCCAGCTCACCATGGCCTAGCGGGTACGAGCAGTACTTC.